What follows are 22 T cell receptor beta chains derived from one specimen sequenced in a study of blood T cell repertoires in COVID-19. Some clones are missing from TCRdb's copy, which holds only in-frame ones; the method was immunoSEQ multiplex PCR. Here the sample spans around 100,000 clones, around four fifths being singletons. The sequencing input was peripheral blood. These receptors were collected from a man aged 45-65 years with active or convalescent COVID-19.

The chain uses TRBV25-1 and TRBJ1-2, with 8 nucleotides matching TRBD1. Germline CDR1 MGHDK, CDR2 SYGVNS. CDR3 length equals 14 residues. V lost 7 bases, J lost 11 bases, and 15 bases stayed unmatched. CDR3 amino acids: CASTSGQGGLRYTF. The CDR3, as DNA: TGTGCCAGCACCTCAGGACAGGGAGGTTTGCGGTACACCTTC.

This chain joins TRBV14 and TRBJ2-6; no definite D call. The CDR3 covers 16 residues. Germline CDR1 and CDR2: SGHDN and FVKESK. Trimming took off 2 bases at V and 0 bases at J, with 8 bases between the two ends. The CDR3 DNA is TGTGCCAGCAGCCAACAGGAAAGCTCTGGGGCCAACGTCCTGACTTTC. Translation gives CASSQQESSGANVLTF.

As concerns this clone: The sample contains more than one DNA sequence encoding this CDR3. This chain links TRBV6-5 with TRBJ1-4; D unclear. The germline V and J ends were trimmed by 0 bases and 8 bases, with 7 bases remaining between them. The CDR3 has 13 amino acids. The V gene's germline CDR1 is MNHEY and CDR2 SVGAGI. For the CDR3, the DNA is TGTGCCAGCAGTTACTCCCCCGGGGAAAAACTGTTTTTT. Translation: CASSYSPGEKLFF.

CDR3 DNA sequence: TGCAGTGCTAGTAGCTCTTTCGGGACTGAAGCTTTCTTT. This sequence encodes CSASSSFGTEAFF. The V call is TRBV20-1, the J call TRBJ1-1; D gene ambiguous. The germline V gene encodes CDR1 DFQATT and CDR2 SNEGSKA (reference sequence). CDR3 length: 13 amino acids. The V gene lost 3 bases and the J gene lost 5 bases, with 13 bases spanning the gap.

The chain recombines TRBV7-9 with TRBJ2-7, with a weak D call TRBD2 (5 bases). V gave up 4 bases and J gave up 5 bases, with 12 bases separating them. Per germline, CDR1 SEHNR and CDR2 FQNEAQ (reference sequence). The CDR3 runs to 13 residues. CDR3 sequence (DNA): TGTGCCAGCAGCTACAGAGGGAGCGACGAGCAGTACTTC. Protein: CASSYRGSDEQYF.

The chain has TRBV29-1 and TRBJ2-5; a possible D gene is TRBD1 (5 bases). The ends were cut back, 4 bases at V and 1 base at J, with 7 bases in the middle. The V gene's germline CDR1 is SQVTM and CDR2 ANQGSEA. This CDR3 spans 12 amino acids. The DNA for the CDR3 is TGCAGCGTTGGACAGCCCCAAGAGACCCAGTACTTC. This translates into CSVGQPQETQYF.

The chain combines TRBV2 with TRBJ1-3; D call uncertain. V shed 3 bases and J shed 4 bases, with 19 bases lying between them. The CDR3 spans 17 residues. Germline V gene lookup returns CDR1 SNHLY and CDR2 FYNNEI. This chain's CDR3 is CASSEEHPRFAGNTIYF. CDR3 coding DNA: TGTGCCAGCAGTGAGGAGCACCCGAGATTTGCGGGAAACACCATATATTTT. The whole variable domain, remainder taken from reference TRBV2 and TRBJ1-3, is EPEVTQTPSHQVTQMGQEVILRCVPISNHLYFYWYRQILGQKVEFLVSFYNNEISEKSEIFDDQFSVERPDGSNFTLKIRSTKLEDSAMYFCASSEEHPRFAGNTIYFGEGSWLTVV.

The chain has TRBV10-3 and TRBJ2-7; TRBD2 aligns across 7 bases. The CDR3 spans 15 residues. J lost 6 bases, V lost 2 bases, and 10 bases had no gene match. Germline V CDR1 and CDR2: ENHRY, SYGVKD. CDR3 sequence: CAISEGTNPYSEQYF. DNA of the CDR3: TGTGCCATCAGTGAGGGGACTAACCCATACTCCGAGCAGTACTTC.

The chain joins TRBV7-2 to TRBJ2-1, with 10 bases identical to TRBD2. The CDR3 consists of 15 residues. Trimming cost V 5 bases and J 4 bases; bases outside gene matches: 5. Germline CDR1 reads SGHTA; CDR2 reads FQGNSA. CDR3 region: CASSKAGGLYNEQFF. CDR3 in DNA: TGTGCCAGCAGCAAAGCGGGAGGGCTATACAATGAGCAGTTCTTC.

The chain links TRBV24-1 to TRBJ2-1; 10 nucleotides align to TRBD1. The CDR3 is made up of 16 amino acids. The V gene's germline CDR1 is KGHDR and CDR2 SFDVKD. V trimming: 3 bases; J trimming: 8 bases; junction bases outside the gene matches: 9. Written as DNA, the CDR3 is TGTGCCACCAGTGATCCAAGACAGGGGGCGGTCGATGAGCAGTTCTTC. This codes for CATSDPRQGAVDEQFF.

CDR3 sequence (DNA): TGTGCCAGCAGCGTAGGGGGACAGGGGCCAAGGGAGACCCAGTACTTC. Translation gives CASSVGGQGPRETQYF. The gene calls are TRBV9 and TRBJ2-5; TRBD1 matches at 10 bases. Germline CDR1 is SGDLS and CDR2 is YYNGEE. The CDR3 is 16 residues long. The trim removed 0 bases at V and 5 bases at J, leaving 7 bases unmatched.

The genes are TRBV5-6 and TRBJ2-3; TRBD2 agrees at 8 bases. This CDR3 is 15 amino acids long. Trimming took 1 base from V and 4 from J; bases not matched to a gene: 5. The germline CDR1 and CDR2 sequences are SGHDT and YYEEEE. The CDR3 DNA reads as TGTGCCAGCAGCTTGAGTAGCGGGATTTCAGATACGCAGTATTTT. Translation gives CASSLSSGISDTQYF.

V and J are TRBV4-2 and TRBJ2-5, with 7 bases fitting TRBD2. The CDR3 has 13 residues. V gave up 4 bases and J gave up 1 base; unmatched junction bases: 0. The germline V gene has CDR1 LGHNA and CDR2 YNFKEQ. The CDR3 region is CASSPSGQETQYF. DNA of the CDR3: TGTGCCAGCAGCCCTAGCGGCCAAGAGACCCAGTACTTC.

This rearrangement joins TRBV7-2 to TRBJ1-2, with 7 nucleotides matching TRBD1. The CDR3 sequence is 16 residues long. Germline V gene sequence: CDR1 SGHTA, CDR2 FQGNSA. V lost 5 bases and J lost 5; bases outside the gene matches: 14. The CDR3 reads CASSPEGTEKGYGYTF. For the CDR3, the DNA is TGTGCCAGCAGCCCGGAAGGGACAGAAAAGGGGTATGGCTACACCTTC.

The rearrangement joins TRBV7-2 to TRBJ2-2, with D possibly matching TRBD2 (6 bases). The length of the CDR3 is 15 residues. V lost 5 bases and J 4 bases, leaving 14 bases between the germline ends. Germline values: CDR1 SGHTA, CDR2 FQGNSA. The CDR3 spells CASSPSQRATGELFF. The CDR3, as DNA: TGTGCCAGCAGCCCTAGCCAGCGGGCCACCGGGGAGCTGTTTTTT.

The V and J genes are TRBV5-6 and TRBJ1-3, with 9 bases fitting TRBD1. Germline V gene lookup returns CDR1 SGHDT and CDR2 YYEEEE. The CDR3 has 16 amino acids. V shed 4 bases and J 0 bases; nucleotides not matched to a gene: 5. The CDR3 DNA is TGTGCCAGCAGCCTCCGGACAGGGGACTCTGGAAACACCATATATTTT. Translating gives CASSLRTGDSGNTIYF.

V usage is TRBV19 and J usage is TRBJ2-1, with a possible D match to TRBD2 (6 bases). This CDR3 has 12 amino acids. V lost 1 base to trimming and J lost 10 bases, with 8 bases between them. Germline-derived CDR1 and CDR2 are LNHDA and SQIVND (reference sequence). CDR3 loop: CASSIAREEQFF. The DNA for the CDR3 is TGTGCCAGTAGTATAGCCCGGGAGGAGCAGTTCTTC.

The rearrangement links TRBV24-1 to TRBJ2-1, with 12 bases identical to TRBD2. CDR1 and CDR2 from the germline V gene are KGHDR and SFDVKD. The J segment lost 6 bases and the V segment lost 3 bases, leaving 5 bases of the junction unmatched. The CDR3 has 16 residues. CDR3 bases: TGTGCCACCAGTGATACCTCTAGCGGGAGGGCCAATGAGCAGTTCTTC. Translated: CATSDTSSGRANEQFF.

This clone was seen once. The genes are TRBV25-1 and TRBJ1-5, with D unresolved. Trimming pared 9 bases from V and 4 bases from J, leaving 16 bases between. Germline values: CDR1 MGHDK, CDR2 SYGVNS. The CDR3 has 14 amino acids. The CDR3 DNA is TGTGCCAGAGAGAGGGAGGGAATGAATCAGCCCCAGCATTTT. Translated, it gives CAREREGMNQPQHF.

This sequence joins TRBV5-6 and TRBJ1-4; a possible D gene is TRBD1 (6 bases). Germline lookup yields CDR1 SGHDT and CDR2 YYEEEE. The CDR3 runs 15 residues. V lost 1 base to trimming and J lost 7 bases, with 14 bases between them. CDR3 coding DNA: TGTGCCAGCAGCTTGCGGGGGGGCATCGTTGAAAAACTGTTTTTT. Its protein product is CASSLRGGIVEKLFF.

This clone was recorded a few times. In DNA form, the CDR3 reads TGTGCCAGCATGGGCCCTCCCAACTCCTACGAGCAGTACTTC. Protein product: CASMGPPNSYEQYF. The chain is built from TRBV7-2 and TRBJ2-7; D is unresolved. V was cut by 7 bases and J by 0 bases, with 13 bases left in between. The germline gives CDR1 SGHTA, CDR2 FQGNSA. The CDR3 is made up of 14 amino acids. The variable domain in full, completed from reference TRBV7-2 and TRBJ2-7, reads GAGVSQSPSNKVTEKGKDVELRCDPISGHTALYWYRQSLGQGLEFLIYFQGNSAPDKSGLPSDRFSAERTGGSVSTLTIQRTQQEDSAVYLCASMGPPNSYEQYFGPGTRLTVT.

Here the CDR3 reads CATSDPGTAEGKLFF. CDR3 coding DNA: TGTGCCACCAGTGATCCCGGGACGGCGGAGGGAAAACTGTTTTTT. This rearrangement joins TRBV24-1 to TRBJ1-4; weak D call: TRBD1 (5 bases). V lost 3 bases and J 10 bases, leaving 17 bases between the germline ends. The germline CDR1 and CDR2 sequences are KGHDR and SFDVKD. This CDR3 has 15 residues.